Below, one TCR beta chain is given with its context. PCR was performed using 60 Vbeta and 13 Jbeta primers. Repertoires were generated with immunoSEQ multiplex PCR, while TCRdb's copy carries only in-frame clones and drops some. Among approximately 120,000 clones listed, about four fifths were seen once. The data are from a study of cytomegalovirus exposure and HLA in healthy donors. This CDR3 is 18 amino acids long. The germline V gene encodes CDR1 SEHNR and CDR2 FQNEAQ (reference sequence). The V and J ends lost 1 base and 4 bases respectively, with 20 bases between them. The TCR sequence derives from a man aged 25 to 40 in good health and CMV-seronegative. The specimen sequenced was PBMCs. The chain uses TRBV7-9 and TRBJ2-1; maybe TRBD1 (6 bases). The chain's CDR3 is CASSLVSNRAYLYNEQFF. The CDR3, as DNA: TGTGCCAGCAGCTTAGTCAGTAACAGGGCCTACCTATACAATGAGCAGTTCTTC.